A single T cell receptor (beta chain) is shown here with its context. Its antigen is not identified. The primer mix had 60 Vbeta and 13 Jbeta primers. Measured with immunoSEQ multiplex PCR; TCRdb has only the in-frame clones, and not every one. Of about 150,000 clones listed, about 72% are singletons. This entry belongs to a study of cytomegalovirus exposure and HLA in healthy donors. Looking at the study overall: Falling in the Caucasian-associated ancestry cluster were roughly 80% of 350 to 400 genotyped donors. General study findings and limits: As a later analysis showed, a missense DCLRE1C variant was linked to trimming of TCR beta V- and J-genes. After further analysis at a later stage, roughly 15,000 TCR beta sequences were associated with HLA alleles at 0.05 false discovery rate. There were reportedly fewer N-insertions in an Asian-associated ancestry cluster than the approximately 670-donor mean, in a later analysis.

CDR3 size: 17 residues. V shed 8 bases and J 0 bases; nucleotides not matched to a gene: 11. Germline V gene sequence: CDR1 LNHDA, CDR2 SQIVND (reference sequence). The sequencing input was PBMCs. The chain couples TRBV19 to TRBJ2-3; 10 bases are shared with TRBD2. This clonotype originated in a man aged 35 to 55 in good health and CMV-seronegative. CDR3 sequence (DNA): TGTGCCAGTCTACCTAGCGGGGGTAGTCCTAGCACAGATACGCAGTATTTT. Encoded protein: CASLPSGGSPSTDTQYF. The whole variable domain, remainder taken from reference TRBV19 and TRBJ2-3, is DGGITQSPKYLFRKEGQNVTLSCEQNLNHDAMYWYRQDPGQGLRLIYYSQIVNDFQKGDIAEGYSVSREKKESFPLTVTSAQKNPTAFYLCASLPSGGSPSTDTQYFGPGTRLTVL.